Shown below are 6 T cell receptor beta chains from a single sample sequenced in a study of cytomegalovirus exposure and HLA in healthy donors. Primers included in the PCR were 60 Vbeta and 13 Jbeta primers. TCRdb keeps only in-frame clones here, not all; method: immunoSEQ multiplex PCR. The specimen's table records about 130,000 clones. The sequencing input was PBMCs. The receptors derive from a young man in good health and CMV-seronegative.

The gene calls are TRBV6-1 and TRBJ2-1, with 9 nucleotides matching TRBD2. Germline trimming cut 2 bases from V and 5 bases from J; bases unmatched to any gene: 16. This CDR3 is 19 amino acids long. Germline V gene sequence: CDR1 MNHNS, CDR2 SASEGT. This chain's CDR3 is CASSERSSGSMISHNEQFF. CDR3 sequence (DNA): TGTGCCAGCAGTGAACGAAGTAGCGGGAGTATGATTTCTCACAATGAGCAGTTCTTC.

The genes are TRBV5-1 and TRBJ2-2; maybe TRBD2 (6 bases). Germline V gene data show CDR1 as SGHRS and CDR2 as YFSETQ. The CDR3 consists of 13 residues. V was pared by 3 bases and J by 7 bases, with 10 bases between. CDR3 sequence: CASSSRGNGELFF. CDR3 nucleotides: TGCGCCAGCAGCTCCCGGGGGAACGGGGAGCTGTTTTTT. Complete variable domain (other parts from reference TRBV5-1 and TRBJ2-2): KAGVTQTPRYLIKTRGQQVTLSCSPISGHRSVSWYQQTPGQGLQFLFEYFSETQRNKGNFPGRFSGRQFSNSRSEMNVSTLELGDSALYLCASSSRGNGELFFGEGSRLTVL.

The rearrangement uses TRBV19 and TRBJ2-1, with TRBD1 as a possible D gene (5 bases). This CDR3 is built from 15 residues. CDR1 and CDR2 (germline): LNHDA, SQIVND (reference sequence). The V gene lost 7 bases and the J gene lost 9 bases, with 22 bases spanning the gap. The CDR3 region is CASMSRQINRGEQFF. As DNA, the CDR3 is TGTGCCAGTATGTCGAGACAGATTAATCGCGGTGAGCAGTTCTTC.

CDR3 bases: TGTGCCAGCAGTTTAACGAGGAATCAGCCCCAGCATTTT. Residues: CASSLTRNQPQHF. V gene TRBV27 combines with J gene TRBJ1-5; the D is unclear. There are 13 residues in the CDR3. Trimming took off 2 bases at V and 4 bases at J, with 6 bases between the two ends. Germline V gene lookup returns CDR1 MNHEY and CDR2 SMNVEV (reference sequence).

Points on this clone: This sample includes further DNA sequences coding for the same CDR3. The V and J genes are TRBV6-4 and TRBJ2-3, with 9 bases matching TRBD2. Germline V lookup: CDR1 MRHNA, CDR2 SNTAGT. This CDR3 is built from 14 residues. With 4 bases clipped from V and 1 base from J, the junction kept 0 bases outside the gene matches. CDR3 nucleotide sequence: TGTGCCAGCAGTGTAGCGGGAGGCACAGATACGCAGTATTTT. Protein: CASSVAGGTDTQYF.

The V gene is TRBV10-3, the J gene TRBJ2-2, with 7 nucleotides matching TRBD2. The V gene end was trimmed by 10 bases and the J gene end by 1 base; junction bases not matched to a gene: 12. Germline lookup yields CDR1 ENHRY and CDR2 SYGVKD. CDR3 length equals 16 residues. This CDR3 is CATGRMGAKNTGELFF. The CDR3, as DNA: TGTGCCACCGGGAGGATGGGAGCCAAGAACACCGGGGAGCTGTTTTTT.